This T cell receptor (beta chain) was sequenced in a study of blood T cell repertoires in COVID-19. Study-level background: Material from acute and convalescent COVID-19 was sourced from the United States, Italy and Spain.

The CDR3 consists of 11 residues. In germline, CDR1 is MDHEN, CDR2 SYDVKM. The V gene lost 3 bases and the J gene lost 9 bases, with 6 bases spanning the gap. Per the original data handling: Amplification from reference gene primers served as the basis for estimated nucleated cell counts. Generated by immunoSEQ multiplex PCR, the TCRdb table keeps only in-frame clones and is missing some. The V and J calls and clone size are taken from that table; D and trimming were inferred from the DNA. The sample includes fewer than 700,000 clones, roughly nine tenths of them seen just once. This chain connects TRBV28 to TRBJ1-5; D remains unclear. Sequences were obtained from peripheral blood. This sequence originates from a woman aged 50 to 65 with COVID-19, enrolled during active disease. As DNA, the CDR3 is TGTGCCAGCAGTTTTGCGGGGCCCCAGCATTTT. Translating gives CASSFAGPQHF.